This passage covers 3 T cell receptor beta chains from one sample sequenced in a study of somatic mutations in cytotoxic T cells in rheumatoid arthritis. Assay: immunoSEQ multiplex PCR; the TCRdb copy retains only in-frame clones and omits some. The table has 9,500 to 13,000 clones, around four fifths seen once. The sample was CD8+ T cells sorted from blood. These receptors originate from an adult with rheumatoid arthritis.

CDR3 region: CASSLLQGAFEQYF. The CDR3 DNA reads as TGTGCCAGCAGCTTATTACAGGGGGCCTTCGAGCAGTACTTC. This sequence joins TRBV13 and TRBJ2-7; 9 positions agree with TRBD1. The CDR3 covers 14 residues. Per germline, CDR1 PRHDT and CDR2 FYEKMQ (reference sequence). Trimming removed 2 bases from V and 6 bases from J; junction bases left unmatched: 5.

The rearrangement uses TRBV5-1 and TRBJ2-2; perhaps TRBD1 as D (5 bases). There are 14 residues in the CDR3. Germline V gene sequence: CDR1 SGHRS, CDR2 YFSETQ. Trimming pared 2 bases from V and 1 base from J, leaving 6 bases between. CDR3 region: CASSLTGNTGELFF. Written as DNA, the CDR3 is TGCGCCAGCAGCTTAACAGGGAACACCGGGGAGCTGTTTTTT.

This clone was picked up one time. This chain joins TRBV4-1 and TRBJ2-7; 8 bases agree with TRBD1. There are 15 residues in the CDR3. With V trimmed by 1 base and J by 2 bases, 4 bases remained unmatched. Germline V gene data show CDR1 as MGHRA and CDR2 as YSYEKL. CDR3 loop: CASSQVRTGTYEQYF. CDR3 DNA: TGCGCCAGCAGCCAAGTCAGGACAGGGACCTACGAGCAGTACTTC.